What follows are 22 T cell receptor beta chains derived from one specimen sequenced in a study of neoadjuvant anti-PD-1 for oral cavity cancer. The protocol was immunoSEQ multiplex PCR, while the TCRdb copy is restricted to in-frame clones and leaves out a portion. This sample has 13,000 or so clones, with 70% to 75% found just once. The time point was: after neoadjuvant nivolumab, at surgical resection. The source material was PBMCs, sampled after nivolumab (anti-PD-1) treatment. Source of these receptors: a person aged 35 to 85 with oral cavity squamous cell carcinoma.

The genes are TRBV29-1 and TRBJ2-5, with D possibly TRBD2 on 6 matching bases. The germline V and J ends were trimmed by 1 base and 4 bases, with 13 bases remaining between them. The CDR3 extends over 14 amino acids. Germline values: CDR1 SQVTM, CDR2 ANQGSEA. The CDR3 DNA is TGCAGCGTTGAAGGGGCTAAAGCGGGAGAGACCCAGTACTTC. Its protein product is CSVEGAKAGETQYF.

This clone came up once. The chain combines TRBV30 with TRBJ1-2; D is ambiguous. The CDR3 spans 12 residues. The germline gives CDR1 GTSNPN, CDR2 SVGIG (reference sequence). CDR3 bases: TGTGCTGCCTCGACGGGTAACTATGGCTACACCTTC. Translation: CAASTGNYGYTF.

This clone was detected a few times. The chain employs TRBV11-3 and TRBJ1-1; TRBD1 might be the D (5 bases). The CDR3 consists of 14 residues. The germline V and J ends were trimmed by 3 bases and 1 base, with 9 bases remaining between them. The germline V gene encodes CDR1 SGHNT and CDR2 YENEEA. The CDR3 bases are TGTGCCAGCAGCTTCTCAGGGACGAACACTGAAGCTTTCTTT. Translation gives CASSFSGTNTEAFF.

For the CDR3, the DNA is TGTGCCAGCAGTGAAGACGGGACGGCAAAGACCCAGTACTTC. Translating gives CASSEDGTAKTQYF. The chain couples TRBV6-1 to TRBJ2-5; D may match TRBD1 or TRBD2 (5 bases each). This CDR3 is built from 14 residues. Germline V lookup: CDR1 MNHNS, CDR2 SASEGT. V was trimmed by 1 base and J by 6 bases, leaving 12 bases between them.

The CDR3 nucleotides read TGTGCCAGCCAGGATCCAACTAATGAAAAACTGTTTTTT. Its protein is CASQDPTNEKLFF. The chain couples TRBV6-5 to TRBJ1-4; unclear D gene. V lost 8 bases, J lost 0 bases, and 7 bases lay in between. CDR3 length: 13 amino acids. CDR1 MNHEY and CDR2 SVGAGI come from the germline V gene.

The V and J genes are TRBV30 and TRBJ1-4, with 12 bases that match TRBD1. CDR1 is GTSNPN, CDR2 SVGIG, per germline (reference sequence). V shed 2 bases and J 10 bases; nucleotides not matched to a gene: 8. The CDR3 has 15 residues. For the CDR3, the DNA is TGTGCCTGGAGTACCCCGGGACAGGGGGCGCGAAAACTGTTTTTT. It specifies CAWSTPGQGARKLFF.

In this sample, this clone turned up once. The genes are TRBV7-8 and TRBJ1-1; D gene unclear. Germline CDR1 SGHVS, CDR2 FQNEAQ. The CDR3 consists of 15 residues. Trimming pared 3 bases from V and 3 bases from J, leaving 14 bases between. The CDR3 is CASSFHWVSDTEAFF. CDR3 sequence (DNA): TGTGCCAGCAGCTTCCACTGGGTTTCGGACACTGAAGCTTTCTTT.

This clone appeared once. This rearrangement joins TRBV5-6 to TRBJ2-2, with 7 nucleotides matching TRBD2. Trimming took 0 bases from V and 7 from J; bases not matched to a gene: 3. Germline V CDR1 and CDR2: SGHDT, YYEEEE. This CDR3 comprises 14 residues. The CDR3 region is CASSLVRGDGELFF. DNA of the CDR3: TGTGCCAGCAGCTTGGTCCGGGGGGACGGGGAGCTGTTTTTT.

The rearrangement links TRBV7-3 to TRBJ2-5; 12 positions match TRBD2. Per the germline V gene, CDR1 is SGHTA and CDR2 is FQGTGA. Germline trimming cut 5 bases from V and 5 bases from J; bases unmatched to any gene: 15. The CDR3 consists of 18 residues. The CDR3 DNA reads as TGTGCCAGCAGCACAAGACTAGCGGGGGAGATGGTGTGGGAGACCCAGTACTTC. Protein product: CASSTRLAGEMVWETQYF.

This clone was seen once. The V gene is TRBV9, the J gene TRBJ1-1, with D uncertain. CDR1 and CDR2 (germline): SGDLS, YYNGEE. The V end was cut by 4 bases, the J end by 7 bases, with 17 bases between. CDR3 length: 14 residues. CDR3 DNA: TGTGCCAGCAGCAAAGTAGACGGTGACCTTGAAGCTTTCTTT. It specifies CASSKVDGDLEAFF.

This clone came up once. V usage is TRBV11-2 and J usage is TRBJ1-1; D gene unclear. The germline CDR1 and CDR2 sequences are SGHAT and FQNNGV. The V end lost 6 bases, the J end lost 3 bases, and 20 bases lay between the germline ends. The length of the CDR3 is 16 residues. Written as DNA, the CDR3 is TGTGCCAGCAGGACACCCTTAGGACGGAAGGACACTGAAGCTTTCTTT. Encoded protein: CASRTPLGRKDTEAFF.

CDR3 DNA: TGTGCCAGCAGCTACGGAACGGGCACAGATACGCAGTATTTT. Its protein product is CASSYGTGTDTQYF. This chain uses TRBV11-3 with TRBJ2-3; no clear D gene. The ends were cut back, 4 bases at V and 1 base at J, with 9 bases in the middle. This CDR3 comprises 14 residues. Germline CDR1 and CDR2: SGHNT and YENEEA.

The chain employs TRBV4-1 and TRBJ1-2; tentative D call: TRBD1 (6 bases). Germline CDR1 MGHRA, CDR2 YSYEKL. The CDR3 length is 15 residues. V lost 4 bases, J lost 7 bases, and 19 bases lay in between. The CDR3 DNA follows: TGCGCCAGCAGCCCGACCTGGGGGCGAGGCGGTGGCTACACCTTC. Translating gives CASSPTWGRGGGYTF.

The V call is TRBV28, the J call TRBJ1-3; D uncertain. V was trimmed by 1 base and J by 4 bases, leaving 2 bases between them. The CDR3 spans 12 residues. From germline, CDR1 is MDHEN and CDR2 SYDVKM. CDR3 in amino acids: CASSLYGNTIYF. The CDR3 DNA reads as TGTGCCAGCAGTTTATACGGAAACACCATATATTTT.

V usage is TRBV28 and J usage is TRBJ2-7, with unresolved D. V lost 6 bases to trimming and J lost 3 bases, with 15 bases between them. The CDR3 runs 14 residues. Germline CDR1 MDHEN, CDR2 SYDVKM. This chain's CDR3 is CASSISTNLYEQYF. The CDR3 nucleotides read TGTGCCAGCAGCATATCTACGAACCTCTACGAGCAGTACTTC.

This chain joins TRBV6-6 and TRBJ2-7; 9 bases align to TRBD1. The CDR3 is 15 amino acids. Looked up from germline, CDR1 is MNHNY and CDR2 is SVGAGI (reference sequence). V was pared by 5 bases and J by 6 bases, with 11 bases of the junction left unmatched. The CDR3 nucleotides read TGTGCCAGCAGTCTTACAACGGGACAGGGACGCGAGCAGTACTTC. Amino acids: CASSLTTGQGREQYF.

This rearrangement joins TRBV7-3 to TRBJ2-7; weak D call: TRBD1 (6 bases). V dropped 3 bases and J dropped 5 bases, with 17 bases sitting between them. Germline CDR1 reads SGHTA; CDR2 reads FQGTGA. CDR3 length: 15 residues. Here the CDR3 reads CASSFTLGGFNEQYF. The CDR3 coding sequence is TGTGCCAGCAGCTTCACCCTAGGGGGTTTCAACGAGCAGTACTTC.

The rearrangement joins TRBV27 to TRBJ1-1; possible D gene TRBD1, 6 bases. Germline values: CDR1 MNHEY, CDR2 SMNVEV (reference sequence). This CDR3 region has 13 residues. Trimming removed 4 bases from V and 10 bases from J, with 16 bases in between. The CDR3 nucleotides read TGTGCCAGCAGTTCTCATTACAGGGTTGGAGCTTTCTTT. Translated, it gives CASSSHYRVGAFF.

The genes are TRBV11-2 and TRBJ1-5; D not resolved. This CDR3 contains 15 residues. Germline assignment: CDR1 SGHAT and CDR2 FQNNGV. V was shortened by 0 bases and J by 4 bases, with 10 bases between the two germline ends. CDR3 sequence reads: CASSLDPRGNQPQHF. The CDR3 bases are TGTGCCAGCAGCTTAGACCCCCGAGGGAATCAGCCCCAGCATTTT.

The rearrangement joins TRBV19 to TRBJ2-2; the match to TRBD2 covers 7 bases. V trimming: 9 bases; J trimming: 3 bases; junction bases outside the gene matches: 10. CDR3 size: 15 residues. Germline CDR1 LNHDA, CDR2 SQIVND (reference sequence). For the CDR3, the DNA is TGTGCCAGAAGGTCCGGGACTAATGACACCGGGGAGCTGTTTTTT. This codes for CARRSGTNDTGELFF.

This clone was detected only a few times. V usage is TRBV28 and J usage is TRBJ1-1; TRBD1 matches at 10 bases. This CDR3 has 13 amino acids. V shed 9 bases, J shed 4 bases, and the junction held 5 bases outside the gene matches. Per germline, CDR1 MDHEN and CDR2 SYDVKM. CDR3 amino acids: CASATGGITEAFF. CDR3 in DNA: TGTGCCAGTGCGACAGGGGGCATCACTGAAGCTTTCTTT.

The chain employs TRBV10-3 and TRBJ2-3; D is undetermined. The germline V and J ends were trimmed by 3 bases and 1 base, with 11 bases remaining between them. The CDR3 spans 15 residues. Germline lookup yields CDR1 ENHRY and CDR2 SYGVKD. The CDR3 protein is CAISDISYGTDTQYF. The CDR3 region has the DNA TGTGCCATCAGTGATATCTCATATGGCACAGATACGCAGTATTTT.